This TCR beta chain was documented in a study of OX40 agonist ivuxolimab in advanced cancers. The study's findings and limits: Low normalized T-cell clonal expansion was additionally recorded for some nonresponders.

V lost 5 bases, J lost 1 base, and 6 bases stayed unmatched. Germline CDR1 SGHRS, CDR2 YFSETQ. The CDR3 contains 15 residues. Regarding this clone: What it binds is unknown.

Produced via immunoSEQ multiplex PCR; TCRdb's table is partial and in-frame only. The table records 63,000 or so clones, roughly 83% of them present only once. The chain couples TRBV5-1 to TRBJ2-1; 7 bases align to TRBD2. This sequence was found in an adult with an advanced solid tumor such as melanoma, head and neck, liver or kidney cancer. The sequenced sample was CD4+ or CD8+ T cells sorted from blood, obtained in a trial of the OX40 agonist ivuxolimab. CDR3 region: CASSSSGNSYNEQFF. CDR3 nucleotides: TGCGCCAGCAGTTCGAGCGGGAATTCCTACAATGAGCAGTTCTTC.